This TCR beta chain was observed in a study of response to subunit inactivated influenza vaccine. TCRdb itself ran the RT-PCR reads through MiXCR, one entry per CDR3 protein. The repertoire holds over 650,000 distinct CDR3 sequences, with less than 20% as singletons. Germline values: CDR1 KGHSH, CDR2 LQKENI. The CDR3 length is 17 residues. The V segment lost 3 bases and the J segment 1 base; nucleotides outside the gene matches: 3. In its sample, this clonotype was seen a few times. Material: PBMCs from blood, obtained around 5 days after vaccination. The receptor's source is a man aged 50-60 years who received an inactivated influenza vaccine. The rearrangement links TRBV18 to TRBJ2-6, with 10 bases aligning to TRBD1. This chain's CDR3 is CASSPPGQGSGANVLTF. CDR3 bases: TGTGCCAGCTCACCTCCGGGACAGGGGTCTGGGGCCAACGTCCTGACTTTC. Based on the CDR3 plus reference TRBV18 and TRBJ2-6, the full variable domain is NAGVMQNPRHLVRRRGQEARLRCSPMKGHSHVYWYRQLPEEGLKFMVYLQKENIIDESGMPKERFSAEFPKEGPSILRIQQVVRGDSAAYFCASSPPGQGSGANVLTFGAGSRLTVL.